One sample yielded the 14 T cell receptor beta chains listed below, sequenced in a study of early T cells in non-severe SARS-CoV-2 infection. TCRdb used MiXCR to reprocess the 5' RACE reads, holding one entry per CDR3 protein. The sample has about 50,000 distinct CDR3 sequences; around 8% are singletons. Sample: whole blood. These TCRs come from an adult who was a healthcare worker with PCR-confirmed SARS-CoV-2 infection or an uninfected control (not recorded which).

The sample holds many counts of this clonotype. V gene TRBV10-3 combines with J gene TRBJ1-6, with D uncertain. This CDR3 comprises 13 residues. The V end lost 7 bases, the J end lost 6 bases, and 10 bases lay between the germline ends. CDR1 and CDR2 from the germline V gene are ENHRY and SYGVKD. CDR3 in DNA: TGTGCCATCATGGCAGCCCTTAATTCACCCCTCCACTTT. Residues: CAIMAALNSPLHF.

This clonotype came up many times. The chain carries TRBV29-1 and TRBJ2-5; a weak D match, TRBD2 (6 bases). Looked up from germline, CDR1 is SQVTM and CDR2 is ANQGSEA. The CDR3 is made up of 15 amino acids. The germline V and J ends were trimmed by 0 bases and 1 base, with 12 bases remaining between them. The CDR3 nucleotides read TGCAGCGTTGAAGATAGGGGACTGTCCCAAGAGACCCAGTACTTC. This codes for CSVEDRGLSQETQYF.

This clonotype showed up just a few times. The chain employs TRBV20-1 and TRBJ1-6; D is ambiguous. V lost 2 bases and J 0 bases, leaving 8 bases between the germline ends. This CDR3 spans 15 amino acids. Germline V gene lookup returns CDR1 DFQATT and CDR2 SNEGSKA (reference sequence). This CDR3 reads CSARMQSSYNSPLHF. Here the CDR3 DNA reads TGCAGTGCTAGAATGCAGAGCTCCTATAATTCACCCCTCCACTTT.

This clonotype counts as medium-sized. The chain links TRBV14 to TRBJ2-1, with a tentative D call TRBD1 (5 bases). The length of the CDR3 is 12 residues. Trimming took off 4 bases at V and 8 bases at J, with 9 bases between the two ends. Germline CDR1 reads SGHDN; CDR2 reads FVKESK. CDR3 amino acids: CASSLGAHEQFF. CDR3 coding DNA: TGTGCCAGCAGCCTAGGGGCCCATGAGCAGTTCTTC.

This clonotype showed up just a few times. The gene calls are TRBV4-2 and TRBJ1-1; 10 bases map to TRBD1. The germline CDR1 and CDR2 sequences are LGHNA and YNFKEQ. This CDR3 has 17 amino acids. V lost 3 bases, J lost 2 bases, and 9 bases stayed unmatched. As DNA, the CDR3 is TGTGCCAGCAGCCATCTAGGAGGGGACAGGGGAAACACTGAAGCTTTCTTT. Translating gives CASSHLGGDRGNTEAFF.

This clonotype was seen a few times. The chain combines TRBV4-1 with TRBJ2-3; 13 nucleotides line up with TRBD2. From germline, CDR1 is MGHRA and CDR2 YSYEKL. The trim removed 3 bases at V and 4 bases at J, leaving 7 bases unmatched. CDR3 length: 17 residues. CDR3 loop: CASSHGGLAGSADTQYF. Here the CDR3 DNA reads TGCGCCAGCAGCCACGGGGGACTAGCGGGAAGCGCAGATACGCAGTATTTT.

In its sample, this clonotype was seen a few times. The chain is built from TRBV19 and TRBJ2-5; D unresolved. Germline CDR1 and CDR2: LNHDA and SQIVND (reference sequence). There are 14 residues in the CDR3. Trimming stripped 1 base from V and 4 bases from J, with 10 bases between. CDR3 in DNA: TGTGCCAGTAGTATAGGGGCCCTCGGAGAGACCCAGTACTTC. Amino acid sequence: CASSIGALGETQYF.

CDR3 in amino acids: CSATKRSYNEQFF. The DNA for the CDR3 is TGCAGTGCTACCAAGAGGAGCTACAATGAGCAGTTCTTC. This chain links TRBV20-1 with TRBJ2-1; no clear D gene. The CDR3 is 13 residues long. The ends were cut back, 4 bases at V and 3 bases at J, with 10 bases in the middle. The germline V gene has CDR1 DFQATT and CDR2 SNEGSKA (reference sequence).

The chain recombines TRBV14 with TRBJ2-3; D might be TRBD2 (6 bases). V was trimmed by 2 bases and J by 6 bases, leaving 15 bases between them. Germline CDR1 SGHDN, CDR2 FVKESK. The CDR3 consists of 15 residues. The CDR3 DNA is TGTGCCAGCAGCCAAATCGATCTACGGGGGGATACGCAGTATTTT. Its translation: CASSQIDLRGDTQYF.

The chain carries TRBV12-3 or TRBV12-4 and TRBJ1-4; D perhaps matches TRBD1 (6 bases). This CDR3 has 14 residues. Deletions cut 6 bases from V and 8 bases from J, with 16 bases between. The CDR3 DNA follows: TGTGCCAGCAGACGTACAGGGTTAGGAGAAAAACTGTTTTTT. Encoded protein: CASRRTGLGEKLFF.

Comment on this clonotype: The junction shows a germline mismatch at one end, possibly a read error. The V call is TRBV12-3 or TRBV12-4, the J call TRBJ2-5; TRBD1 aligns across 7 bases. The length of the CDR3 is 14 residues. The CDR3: CTSSPTGAGETQYF. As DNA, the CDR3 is TGTACCAGCAGTCCCACAGGGGCCGGAGAGACCCAGTACTTC.

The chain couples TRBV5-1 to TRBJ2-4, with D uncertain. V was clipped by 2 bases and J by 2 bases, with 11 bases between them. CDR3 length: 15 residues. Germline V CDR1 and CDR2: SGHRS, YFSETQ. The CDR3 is CASSFSQPSKNIQYF. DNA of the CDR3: TGCGCCAGCAGCTTTAGTCAACCTTCCAAAAACATTCAGTACTTC.

CDR3 residues: CSASVLLAGGNEQFF. CDR3 nucleotides: TGCAGTGCTAGTGTTTTGTTAGCGGGGGGCAATGAGCAGTTCTTC. V is TRBV20-1 and J is TRBJ2-1, with 10 bases matching TRBD2. The germline gives CDR1 DFQATT, CDR2 SNEGSKA (reference sequence). The length of the CDR3 is 15 residues. Trimming removed 3 bases from V and 6 bases from J; junction bases left unmatched: 8.

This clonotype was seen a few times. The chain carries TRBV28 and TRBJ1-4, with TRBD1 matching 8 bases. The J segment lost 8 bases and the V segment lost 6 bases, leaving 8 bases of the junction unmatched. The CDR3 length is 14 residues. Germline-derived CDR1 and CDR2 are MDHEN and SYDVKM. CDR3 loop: CASSTRTGLEKLFF. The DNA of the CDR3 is TGTGCCAGCAGCACCCGGACAGGGCTGGAAAAACTGTTTTTT.